This T cell receptor (beta chain) was identified during a study of response to subunit inactivated influenza vaccine. TCRdb called the RT-PCR reads again in MiXCR, with one record for every CDR3 protein. The table shows about 530,000 distinct CDR3 sequences, with around 13% occurring only once. The CDR3 loop spans 12 amino acids. V was shortened by 6 bases and J by 8 bases, with 13 bases between the two germline ends. Study-level points and caveats: It was suggested by the authors that few new T cells are recruited by each seasonal influenza vaccination.

The sample holds many counts of this clonotype. Its antigen is not known. The sample in question was PBMCs from blood, obtained 45 days after vaccination. The chain combines TRBV12-3 or TRBV12-4 with TRBJ1-2, with D possibly matching TRBD1 (6 bases). The sequence was obtained from a man between 45 and 60 years old who received an inactivated influenza vaccine. CDR3 region: CASSRTQGGYTF. The CDR3 coding sequence is TGTGCCAGCAGCCGTACTCAGGGGGGCTACACCTTC.